This T cell receptor (beta chain) came from a study of T cell changes during pregnancy in multiple sclerosis. This clone was observed a handful of times. Trimming removed 7 bases at V and 5 bases at J, with 14 bases between. Germline lookup yields CDR1 SQVTM and CDR2 ANQGSEA. This CDR3 contains 12 residues. Assay: immunoSEQ multiplex PCR; the TCRdb copy retains only in-frame clones and omits some. The repertoire holds more than 65,000 clones, with less than 90% as singletons. This clonotype originated in a female donor with multiple sclerosis, enrolled in a pregnancy study. Source: peripheral blood, taken before pregnancy. This chain joins TRBV29-1 and TRBJ1-1; the D gene is possibly TRBD1 (5 bases). The CDR3 coding sequence is TGCAGCGCCATGGGGAGGGGAACTGAAGCTTTCTTT. Translation gives CSAMGRGTEAFF.